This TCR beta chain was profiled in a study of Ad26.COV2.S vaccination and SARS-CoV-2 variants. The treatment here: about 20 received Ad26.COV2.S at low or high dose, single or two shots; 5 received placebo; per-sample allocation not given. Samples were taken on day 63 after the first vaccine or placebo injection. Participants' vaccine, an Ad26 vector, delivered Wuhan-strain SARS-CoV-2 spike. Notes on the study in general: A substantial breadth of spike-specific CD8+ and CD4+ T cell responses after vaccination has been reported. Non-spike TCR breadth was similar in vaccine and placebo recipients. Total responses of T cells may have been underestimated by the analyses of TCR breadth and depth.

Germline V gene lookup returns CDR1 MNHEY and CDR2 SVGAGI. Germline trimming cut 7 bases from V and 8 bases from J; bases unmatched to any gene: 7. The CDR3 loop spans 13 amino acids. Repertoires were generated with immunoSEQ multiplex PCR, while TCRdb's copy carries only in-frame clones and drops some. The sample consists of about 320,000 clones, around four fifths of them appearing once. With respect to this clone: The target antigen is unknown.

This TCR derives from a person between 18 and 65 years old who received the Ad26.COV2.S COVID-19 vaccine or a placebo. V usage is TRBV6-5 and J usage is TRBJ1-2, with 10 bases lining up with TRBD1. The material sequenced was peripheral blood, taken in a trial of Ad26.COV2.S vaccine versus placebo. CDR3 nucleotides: TGTGCCAGCACCGGGACAGGGGTTTGGGGCTACACCTTC. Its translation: CASTGTGVWGYTF.